The clone carrying this T cell receptor beta chain has more than one count but fewer than ten. This record belongs to a study of blood T cell repertoires in COVID-19. Study-level information: Sources were T cells, B-cell-depleted T cells, or PBMCs; the material itself was cDNA or gDNA.

This CDR3 is built from 15 residues. CDR1 MNHEY and CDR2 SMNVEV come from the germline V gene (reference sequence). The germline V and J ends were trimmed by 5 bases and 2 bases, with 14 bases remaining between them. In the original analysis: By means of reference gene primer amplification, nucleated cell counts were estimated. This table comes from immunoSEQ multiplex PCR, and its TCRdb copy is limited to in-frame clones, with some not included. V, J and clone size reflect that table, while D and trimming were determined from the DNA. The data hold about 300,000 clones, with about 89% observed a single time.

The sequenced material came from peripheral blood. The sequence came from a woman aged 25 to 39 with COVID-19, enrolled during active disease. The chain has TRBV27 and TRBJ2-3; D possibly corresponds to TRBD1 (6 bases). CDR3 sequence (DNA): TGTGCCAGCAGTCTGACAGGCCCCAACACAGATACGCAGTATTTT. Translated, it gives CASSLTGPNTDTQYF.